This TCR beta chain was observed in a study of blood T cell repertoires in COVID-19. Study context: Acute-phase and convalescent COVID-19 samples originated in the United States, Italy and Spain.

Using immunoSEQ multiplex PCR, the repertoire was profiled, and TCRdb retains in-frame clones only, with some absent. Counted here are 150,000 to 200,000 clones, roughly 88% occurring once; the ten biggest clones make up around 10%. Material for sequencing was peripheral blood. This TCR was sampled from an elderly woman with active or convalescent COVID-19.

The CDR3 loop reads CASSQSDRASGNTIYF. The CDR3 nucleotides are TGCGCCAGCAGCCAATCGGACAGAGCCTCTGGAAACACCATATATTTT. The rearrangement joins TRBV4-1 to TRBJ1-3; the D gene is possibly TRBD1 (6 bases). The V gene lost 2 bases and the J gene lost 0 bases, with 11 bases spanning the gap. The CDR3 loop spans 16 amino acids. The germline CDR1 and CDR2 sequences are MGHRA and YSYEKL.